The sequence of this T cell receptor beta chain was determined in a study of T cells after yellow fever vaccination. The CDR3 loop spans 12 amino acids. Trimming removed 8 bases from V and 0 bases from J, with 8 bases in between. Germline loops: CDR1 WNHNN, CDR2 SYGVQD (reference sequence). TCR cDNA was made by 5'RACE template switching, adding a universal primer site and UMIs. One entry per CDR3 protein results from TCRdb running MiXCR on the 5' RACE reads. The sample yields about 230,000 distinct CDR3 sequences, 6% to 8% seen once. The study, taken as a whole, reports: Abundant bulk-population clonotypes could contaminate the FACS-sorted repertoires.

A word on this clonotype: The antigen is undetermined.

The material was CD4+ T cells sorted from PBMCs, obtained on the day of the yellow fever booster vaccination. The origin of this receptor is a man in his thirties or forties who received the YFV17D yellow fever vaccine. The chain has TRBV10-1 and TRBJ2-7; no reliable D call. CDR3 region: CASSTSSYEQYF. Written as DNA, the CDR3 is TGCGCCAGCTCGACGAGCTCCTACGAGCAGTACTTC.